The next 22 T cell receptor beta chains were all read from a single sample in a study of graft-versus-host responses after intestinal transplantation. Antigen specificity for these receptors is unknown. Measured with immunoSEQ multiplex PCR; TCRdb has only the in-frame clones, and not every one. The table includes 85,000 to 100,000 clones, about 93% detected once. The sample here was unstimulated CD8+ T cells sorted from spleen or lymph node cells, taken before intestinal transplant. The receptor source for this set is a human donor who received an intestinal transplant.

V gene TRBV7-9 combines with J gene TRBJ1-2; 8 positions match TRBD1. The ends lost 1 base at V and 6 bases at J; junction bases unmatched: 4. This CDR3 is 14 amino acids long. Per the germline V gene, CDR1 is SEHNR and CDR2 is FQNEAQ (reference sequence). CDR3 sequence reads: CASSLGTGKDGYTF. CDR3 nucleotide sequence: TGTGCCAGCAGCTTAGGGACAGGGAAAGATGGCTACACCTTC.

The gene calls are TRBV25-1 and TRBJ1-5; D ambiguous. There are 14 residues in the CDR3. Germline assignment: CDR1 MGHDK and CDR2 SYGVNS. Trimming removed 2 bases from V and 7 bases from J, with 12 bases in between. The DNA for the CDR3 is TGTGCCAGCAGTGAAGACGGGGTTTGGCAGCCCCAGCATTTT. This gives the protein CASSEDGVWQPQHF.

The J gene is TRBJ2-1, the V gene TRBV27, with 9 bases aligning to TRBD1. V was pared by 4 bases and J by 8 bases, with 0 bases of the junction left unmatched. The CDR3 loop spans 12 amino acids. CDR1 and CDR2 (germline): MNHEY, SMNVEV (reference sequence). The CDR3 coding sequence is TGTGCCAGCAGTTGGACAGGGGATGAGCAGTTCTTC. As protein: CASSWTGDEQFF.

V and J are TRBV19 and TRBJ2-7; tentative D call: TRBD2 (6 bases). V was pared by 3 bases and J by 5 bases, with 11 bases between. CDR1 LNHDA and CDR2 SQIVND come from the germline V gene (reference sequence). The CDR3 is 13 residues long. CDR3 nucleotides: TGTGCCAGTAGTATCATGTGGGGGGACGAGCAGTACTTC. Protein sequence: CASSIMWGDEQYF.

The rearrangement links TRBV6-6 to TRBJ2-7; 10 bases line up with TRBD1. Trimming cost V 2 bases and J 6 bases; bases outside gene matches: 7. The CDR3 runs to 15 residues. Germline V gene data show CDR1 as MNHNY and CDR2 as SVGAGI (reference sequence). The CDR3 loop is CASSYETGTGVEQYF. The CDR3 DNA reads TGTGCCAGCAGTTACGAAACCGGGACAGGGGTCGAGCAGTACTTC.

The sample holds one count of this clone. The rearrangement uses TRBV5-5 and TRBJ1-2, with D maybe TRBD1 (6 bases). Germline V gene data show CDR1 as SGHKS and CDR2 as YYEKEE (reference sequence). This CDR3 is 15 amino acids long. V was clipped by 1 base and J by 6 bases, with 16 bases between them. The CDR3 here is CASSLTNTGRDGYTF. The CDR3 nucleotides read TGTGCCAGCAGCTTGACTAATACAGGGAGAGATGGCTACACCTTC.

The CDR3, as DNA: TGTGCCAGCAGCTCTCCTCCCCGTTTGAACACTGAAGCTTTCTTT. The encoded protein is CASSSPPRLNTEAFF. The J gene is TRBJ1-1, the V gene TRBV5-6; D ambiguous. Trimming took 3 bases from V and 0 from J, leaving 12 bases between them. There are 15 residues in the CDR3. Germline V lookup: CDR1 SGHDT, CDR2 YYEEEE.

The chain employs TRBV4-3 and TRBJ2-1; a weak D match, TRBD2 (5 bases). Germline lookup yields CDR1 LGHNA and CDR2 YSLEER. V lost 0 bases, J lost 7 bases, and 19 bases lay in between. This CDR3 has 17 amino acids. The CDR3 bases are TGCGCCAGCAGCCAAGATCGATCATGGGCGGGCCCGAATGAGCAGTTCTTC. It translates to CASSQDRSWAGPNEQFF.

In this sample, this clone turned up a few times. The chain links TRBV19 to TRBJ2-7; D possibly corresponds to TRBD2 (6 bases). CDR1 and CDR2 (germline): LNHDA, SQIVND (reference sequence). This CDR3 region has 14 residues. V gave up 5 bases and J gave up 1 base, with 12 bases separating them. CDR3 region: CASSPGDGSYEQYF. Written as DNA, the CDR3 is TGTGCCAGTAGTCCGGGGGACGGATCCTACGAGCAGTACTTC.

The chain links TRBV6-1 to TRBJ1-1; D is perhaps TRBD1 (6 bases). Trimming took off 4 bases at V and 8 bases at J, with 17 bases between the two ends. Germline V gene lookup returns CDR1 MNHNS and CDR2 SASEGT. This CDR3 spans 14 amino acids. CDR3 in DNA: TGTGCCAGCAGTGGACCGACTACAGGGATAGAAGCTTTCTTT. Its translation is CASSGPTTGIEAFF.

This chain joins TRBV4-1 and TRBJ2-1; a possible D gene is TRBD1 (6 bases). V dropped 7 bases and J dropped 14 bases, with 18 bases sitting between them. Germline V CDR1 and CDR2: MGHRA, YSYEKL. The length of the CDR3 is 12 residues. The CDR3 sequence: CASTPETGGKFF. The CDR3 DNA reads TGCGCCAGCACCCCGGAGACAGGCGGAAAGTTCTTC.

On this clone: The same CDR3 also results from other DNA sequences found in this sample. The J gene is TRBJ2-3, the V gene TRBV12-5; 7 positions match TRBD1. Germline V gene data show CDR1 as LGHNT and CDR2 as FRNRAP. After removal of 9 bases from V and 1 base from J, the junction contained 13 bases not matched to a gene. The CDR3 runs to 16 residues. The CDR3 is CASGDDRAGRTDTQYF. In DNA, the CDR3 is TGTGCTAGCGGGGACGACAGGGCGGGCCGCACAGATACGCAGTATTTT.

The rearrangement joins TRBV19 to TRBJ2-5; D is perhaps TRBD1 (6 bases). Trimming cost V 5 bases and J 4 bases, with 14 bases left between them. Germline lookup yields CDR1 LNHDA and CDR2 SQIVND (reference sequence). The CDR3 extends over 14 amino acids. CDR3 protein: CASSQTGLVETQYF. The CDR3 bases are TGTGCCAGTAGTCAGACAGGCTTGGTAGAGACCCAGTACTTC. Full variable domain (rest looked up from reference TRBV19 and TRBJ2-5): DGGITQSPKYLFRKEGQNVTLSCEQNLNHDAMYWYRQDPGQGLRLIYYSQIVNDFQKGDIAEGYSVSREKKESFPLTVTSAQKNPTAFYLCASSQTGLVETQYFGPGTRLLVL.

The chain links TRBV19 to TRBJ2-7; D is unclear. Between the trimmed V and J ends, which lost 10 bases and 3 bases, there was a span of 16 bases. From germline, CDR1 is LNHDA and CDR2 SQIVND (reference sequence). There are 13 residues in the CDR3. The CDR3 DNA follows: TGTGCCACCTCCCCCGGGTTTCACTACGAGCAGTACTTC. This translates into CATSPGFHYEQYF.

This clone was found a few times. The CDR3: CASSGTGGNTEAFF. Here the CDR3 DNA reads TGTGCCAGCAGTGGGACAGGGGGAAACACTGAAGCTTTCTTT. The chain recombines TRBV6-1 with TRBJ1-1; the match to TRBD1 covers 10 bases. The length of the CDR3 is 14 residues. The germline CDR1 and CDR2 sequences are MNHNS and SASEGT. Trimming at V came to 4 bases and at J to 2 bases, leaving 1 base not matched to a gene.

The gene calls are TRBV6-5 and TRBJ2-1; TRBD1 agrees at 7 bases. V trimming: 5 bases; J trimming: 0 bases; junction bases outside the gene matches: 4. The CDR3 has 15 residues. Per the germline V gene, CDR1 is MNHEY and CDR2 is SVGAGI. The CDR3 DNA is TGTGCCAGCAGTCCGAGGGACAGCTCCTACAATGAGCAGTTCTTC. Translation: CASSPRDSSYNEQFF.

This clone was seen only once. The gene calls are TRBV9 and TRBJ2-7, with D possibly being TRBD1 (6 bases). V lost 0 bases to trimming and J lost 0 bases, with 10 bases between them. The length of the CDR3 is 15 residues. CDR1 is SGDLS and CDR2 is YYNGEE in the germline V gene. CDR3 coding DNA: TGTGCCAGCAGCGTAGGGGTAGGGGGCTCCTACGAGCAGTACTTC. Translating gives CASSVGVGGSYEQYF.

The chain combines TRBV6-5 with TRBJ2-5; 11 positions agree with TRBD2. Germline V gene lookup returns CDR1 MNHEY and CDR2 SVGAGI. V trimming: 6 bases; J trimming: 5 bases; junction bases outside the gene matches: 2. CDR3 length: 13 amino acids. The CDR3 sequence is CASSRLAGETQYF. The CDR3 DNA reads TGTGCCAGCAGCAGACTAGCGGGGGAGACCCAGTACTTC.

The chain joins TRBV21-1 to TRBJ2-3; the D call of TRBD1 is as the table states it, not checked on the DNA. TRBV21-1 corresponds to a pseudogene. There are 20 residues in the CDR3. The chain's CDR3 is CASKFLRDRGRGGNTDTQYF. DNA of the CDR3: TGTGCCAGCAAATTCCTCCGGGACAGGGGGCGGGGGGGGAACACAGATACGCAGTATTTT.

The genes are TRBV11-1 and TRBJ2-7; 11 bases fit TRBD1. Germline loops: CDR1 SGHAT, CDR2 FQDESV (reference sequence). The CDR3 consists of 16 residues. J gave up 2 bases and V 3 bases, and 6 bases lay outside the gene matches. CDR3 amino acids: CASSLDRTGGTYEQYF. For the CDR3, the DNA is TGTGCCAGCAGCTTGGACCGGACAGGGGGCACCTACGAGCAGTACTTC. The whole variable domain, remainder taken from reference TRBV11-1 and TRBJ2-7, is EAEVAQSPRYKITEKSQAVAFWCDPISGHATLYWYRQILGQGPELLVQFQDESVVDDSQLPKDRFSAERLKGVDSTLKIQPAELGDSAMYLCASSLDRTGGTYEQYFGPGTRLTVT.

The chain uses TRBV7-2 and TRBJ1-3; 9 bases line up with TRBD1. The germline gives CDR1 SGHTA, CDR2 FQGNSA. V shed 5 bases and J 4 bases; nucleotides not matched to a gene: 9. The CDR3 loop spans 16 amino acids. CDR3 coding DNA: TGTGCCAGCAGCCCCGAGGACAGGGGATACGGAAACACCATATATTTT. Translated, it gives CASSPEDRGYGNTIYF. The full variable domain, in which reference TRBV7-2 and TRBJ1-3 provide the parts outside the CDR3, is GAGVSQSPSNKVTEKGKDVELRCDPISGHTALYWYRQSLGQGLEFLIYFQGNSAPDKSGLPSDRFSAERTGGSVSTLTIQRTQQEDSAVYLCASSPEDRGYGNTIYFGEGSWLTVV.

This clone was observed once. The CDR3 reads CTSSQTSTGELFF. In nucleotides, the CDR3 is TGCACCAGCAGCCAAACTAGCACCGGGGAGCTGTTTTTT. The rearrangement joins TRBV1 to TRBJ2-2; the DNA was not compared with TRBD2, the D call given in the table. TRBV1 is marked as a pseudogene. The CDR3 is 13 residues long.